The clone carrying this T cell receptor beta chain has ten or more counts. The antigen remains unidentified. This CDR3 is built from 17 residues. Germline-derived CDR1 and CDR2 are LNHDA and SQIVND (reference sequence). Trimming stripped 0 bases from V and 0 bases from J, with 12 bases between. The data derive from a study of T cells in Graves' hyperthyroidism and ophthalmopathy. Study as a whole: Before any treatment, at initial diagnosis, peripheral blood was collected. Study-level findings and limits: Through a model of 13 V-J features, ophthalmopathy was separated from stable hyperthyroidism.

Researchers amplified the TCR beta CDR3 regions from RNA transcripts. When the TCR CDR3 underwent first-round RT-PCR, the HTBI primer set was used. Each CDR3 protein is one row after TCRdb ran MiXCR on the multiplex PCR reads. Of around 480,000 distinct CDR3 sequences in the sample, around an eighth were seen once. The chain employs TRBV19 and TRBJ2-1; D gene uncertain. Sequencing was carried out using blood. This receptor was taken from a woman aged 18-35 years with Graves' hyperthyroidism. The CDR3 sequence is CASSIDQRRSSYNEQFF. The CDR3 DNA reads as TGTGCCAGTAGTATAGATCAGCGTCGGAGCTCCTACAATGAGCAGTTCTTC.